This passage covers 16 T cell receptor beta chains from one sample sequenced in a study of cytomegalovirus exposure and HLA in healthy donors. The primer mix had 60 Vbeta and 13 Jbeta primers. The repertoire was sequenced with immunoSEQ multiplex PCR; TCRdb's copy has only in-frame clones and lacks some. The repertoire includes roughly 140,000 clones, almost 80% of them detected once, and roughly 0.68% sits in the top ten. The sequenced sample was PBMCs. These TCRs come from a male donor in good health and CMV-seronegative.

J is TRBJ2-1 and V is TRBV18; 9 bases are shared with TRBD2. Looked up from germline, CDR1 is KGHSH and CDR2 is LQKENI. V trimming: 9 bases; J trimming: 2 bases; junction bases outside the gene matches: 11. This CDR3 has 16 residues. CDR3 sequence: CASSSLASGTYNEQFF. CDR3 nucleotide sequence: TGTGCCAGTTCGTCTTTGGCTAGCGGGACCTACAATGAGCAGTTCTTC.

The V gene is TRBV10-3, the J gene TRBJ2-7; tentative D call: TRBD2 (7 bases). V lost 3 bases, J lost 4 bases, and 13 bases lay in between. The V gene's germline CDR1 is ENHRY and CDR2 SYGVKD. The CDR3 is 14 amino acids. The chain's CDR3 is CAISEGGVDYEQYF. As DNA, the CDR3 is TGTGCCATCAGTGAAGGGGGGGTTGATTACGAGCAGTACTTC.

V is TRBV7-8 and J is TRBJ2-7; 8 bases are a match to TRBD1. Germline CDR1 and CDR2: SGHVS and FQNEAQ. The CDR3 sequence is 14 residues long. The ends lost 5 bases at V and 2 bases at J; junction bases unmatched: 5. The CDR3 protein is CASSAGTGPYEQYF. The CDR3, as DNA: TGTGCCAGCAGCGCCGGGACAGGTCCCTACGAGCAGTACTTC.

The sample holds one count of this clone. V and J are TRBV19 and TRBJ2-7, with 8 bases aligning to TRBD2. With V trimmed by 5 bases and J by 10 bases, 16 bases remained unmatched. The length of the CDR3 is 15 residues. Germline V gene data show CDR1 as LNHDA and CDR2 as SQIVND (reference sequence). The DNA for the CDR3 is TGTGCCAGTAGTCGGATAGCGGGAACCTTGGGTCCTCAGTACTTC. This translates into CASSRIAGTLGPQYF.

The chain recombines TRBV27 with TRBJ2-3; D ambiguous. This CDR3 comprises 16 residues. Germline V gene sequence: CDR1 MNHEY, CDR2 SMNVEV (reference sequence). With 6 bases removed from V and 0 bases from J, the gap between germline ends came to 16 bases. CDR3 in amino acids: CASRRFGRSSTDTQYF. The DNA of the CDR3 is TGTGCCAGCAGGAGGTTCGGCAGATCTAGCACAGATACGCAGTATTTT.

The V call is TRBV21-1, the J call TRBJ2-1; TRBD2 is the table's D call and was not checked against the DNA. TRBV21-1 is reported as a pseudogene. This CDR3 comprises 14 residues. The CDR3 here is CASPLNGSYNEQFF. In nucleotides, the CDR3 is TGTGCCAGCCCCTTGAACGGCTCCTACAATGAGCAGTTCTTC.

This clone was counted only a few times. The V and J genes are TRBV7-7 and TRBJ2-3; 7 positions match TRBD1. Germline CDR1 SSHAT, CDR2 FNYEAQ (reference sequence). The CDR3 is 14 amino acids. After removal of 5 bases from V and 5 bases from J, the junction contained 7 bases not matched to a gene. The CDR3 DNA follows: TGTGCCAGCAGCCGCACAAGACAGGGAGATACGCAGTATTTT. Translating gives CASSRTRQGDTQYF.

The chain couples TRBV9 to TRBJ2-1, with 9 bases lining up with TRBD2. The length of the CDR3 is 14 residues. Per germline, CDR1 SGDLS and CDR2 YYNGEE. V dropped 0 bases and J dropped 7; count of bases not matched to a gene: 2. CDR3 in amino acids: CASSVGGRENEQFF. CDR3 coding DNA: TGTGCCAGCAGCGTAGGCGGGAGGGAGAATGAGCAGTTCTTC.

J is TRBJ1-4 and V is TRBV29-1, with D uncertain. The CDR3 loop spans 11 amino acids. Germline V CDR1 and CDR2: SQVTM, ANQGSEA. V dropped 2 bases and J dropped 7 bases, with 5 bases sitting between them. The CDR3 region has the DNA TGCAGCGTTGAAATAGTTGAAAAACTGTTTTTT. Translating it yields CSVEIVEKLFF.

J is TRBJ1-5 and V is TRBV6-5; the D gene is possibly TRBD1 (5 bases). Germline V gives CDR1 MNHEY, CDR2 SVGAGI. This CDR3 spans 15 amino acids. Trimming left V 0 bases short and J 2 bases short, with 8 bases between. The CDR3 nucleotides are TGTGCCAGCAGTTACTCTGCGGGGGGCAATCAGCCCCAGCATTTT. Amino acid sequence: CASSYSAGGNQPQHF.

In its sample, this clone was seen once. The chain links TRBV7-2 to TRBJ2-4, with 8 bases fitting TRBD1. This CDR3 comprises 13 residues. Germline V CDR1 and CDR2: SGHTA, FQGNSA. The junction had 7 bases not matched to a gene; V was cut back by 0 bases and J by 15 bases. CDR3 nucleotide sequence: TGTGCCAGCAGCTTAGCGTCCTCAGGGGGCTGGTACTTC. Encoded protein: CASSLASSGGWYF.

The DNA for the CDR3 is TGTGCCAGCAGTGAAGCGTCGGAGGGAGGCAGGGCAAAACTGTTTTTT. As protein: CASSEASEGGRAKLFF. J is TRBJ1-4 and V is TRBV6-1, with D perhaps TRBD1 (5 bases). V lost 0 bases to trimming and J lost 10 bases, with 18 bases between them. Looked up from germline, CDR1 is MNHNS and CDR2 is SASEGT. This CDR3 region has 16 residues.

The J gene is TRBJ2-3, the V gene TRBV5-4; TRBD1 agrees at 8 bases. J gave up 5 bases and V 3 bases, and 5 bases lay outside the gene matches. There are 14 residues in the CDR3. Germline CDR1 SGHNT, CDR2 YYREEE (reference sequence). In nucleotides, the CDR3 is TGTGCCAGCAGCTCCGACAGGGGTGGAGATACGCAGTATTTT. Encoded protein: CASSSDRGGDTQYF. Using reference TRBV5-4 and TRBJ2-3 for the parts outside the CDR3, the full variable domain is ETGVTQSPTHLIKTRGQQVTLRCSSQSGHNTVSWYQQALGQGPQFIFQYYREEENGRGNFPPRFSGLQFPNYSSELNVNALELDDSALYLCASSSDRGGDTQYFGPGTRLTVL.

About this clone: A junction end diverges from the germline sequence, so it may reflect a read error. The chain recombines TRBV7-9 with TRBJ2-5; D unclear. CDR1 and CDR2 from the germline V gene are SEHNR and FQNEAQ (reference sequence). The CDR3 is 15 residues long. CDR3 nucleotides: TGTTCCAGCAGCTTAGTGGTCAGGAACCAAGAGACCCAGTACTTC. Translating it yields CSSSLVVRNQETQYF.

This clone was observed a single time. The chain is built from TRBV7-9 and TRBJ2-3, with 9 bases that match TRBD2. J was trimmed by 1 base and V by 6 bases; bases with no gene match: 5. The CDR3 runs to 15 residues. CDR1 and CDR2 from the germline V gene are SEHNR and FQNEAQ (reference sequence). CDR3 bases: TGTGCCAGCAGTCCCGGGACTAGCCGCACAGATACGCAGTATTTT. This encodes CASSPGTSRTDTQYF.

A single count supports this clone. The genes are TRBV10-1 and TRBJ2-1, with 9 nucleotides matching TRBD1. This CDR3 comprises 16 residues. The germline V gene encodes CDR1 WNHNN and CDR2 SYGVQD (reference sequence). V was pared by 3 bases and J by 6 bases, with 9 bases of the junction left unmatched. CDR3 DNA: TGCGCCAGCAGTGACCCCGAAGGGACAGGGTGCAATGAGCAGTTCTTC. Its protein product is CASSDPEGTGCNEQFF.